These 3 T cell receptor beta chains were all obtained from the same sample, sequenced in a study of T cell repertoires in cytomegalovirus infection (dated by TCRdb to the late 2010s). Instrument on record: Illumina HiSeq 1500. Clones were called with MiXCR by TCRdb after fastp trimmed the public reads at Q25, and only in-frame beta chains were retained. Every distinct CDR3 protein forms one entry, paired with its most common genes and DNA. A total of over 150,000 distinct CDR3 sequences appear in this sample, roughly a fifth of them only once. The top ten constitute less than 3.5% of the sample. Sequences were obtained from PBMCs. The receptor set was obtained from a human donor in good health (CMV status not recorded). Some clones in this sample may be carry-over from other donors' samples.

The gene calls are TRBV9 and TRBJ2-3; TRBD2 agrees at 8 bases. The CDR3 has 16 residues. Germline CDR1 and CDR2: SGDLS and YYNGEE. J gave up 4 bases and V 4 bases, and 11 bases lay outside the gene matches. The CDR3 region has the DNA TGTGCCAGCAGCCCCCTAGGTAGCGGGATCCCAGATACGCAGTATTTT. This codes for CASSPLGSGIPDTQYF. The variable domain in full, completed from reference TRBV9 and TRBJ2-3, reads DSGVTQTPKHLITATGQRVTLRCSPRSGDLSVYWYQQSLDQGLQFLIQYYNGEERAKGNILERFSAQQFPDLHSELNLSSLELGDSALYFCASSPLGSGIPDTQYFGPGTRLTVL.

A word on this clonotype: The junction departs from the called germline gene at one end, perhaps through a read error. The V call is TRBV20-1, the J call TRBJ2-5; TRBD2 aligns across 7 bases. The CDR3 covers 14 residues. Germline V gene data show CDR1 as DFQATT and CDR2 as SNEGSKA (reference sequence). The CDR3 here is CSARLAGVEEIQYF. The CDR3, as DNA: TGCAGTGCTAGACTTGCGGGGGTCGAAGAGATCCAGTACTTC.

This rearrangement joins TRBV3-1 to TRBJ2-7; TRBD2 matches 10 bases. The CDR3 sequence is 16 residues long. V was pared by 1 base and J by 7 bases, with 10 bases of the junction left unmatched. CDR1 LGHDT and CDR2 YNNKEL come from the germline V gene (reference sequence). In DNA form, the CDR3 reads TGTGCCAGCAGCCAAGCCCGGGTAGCGGGAGGAGGGGAGCAGTACTTC. Protein: CASSQARVAGGGEQYF.